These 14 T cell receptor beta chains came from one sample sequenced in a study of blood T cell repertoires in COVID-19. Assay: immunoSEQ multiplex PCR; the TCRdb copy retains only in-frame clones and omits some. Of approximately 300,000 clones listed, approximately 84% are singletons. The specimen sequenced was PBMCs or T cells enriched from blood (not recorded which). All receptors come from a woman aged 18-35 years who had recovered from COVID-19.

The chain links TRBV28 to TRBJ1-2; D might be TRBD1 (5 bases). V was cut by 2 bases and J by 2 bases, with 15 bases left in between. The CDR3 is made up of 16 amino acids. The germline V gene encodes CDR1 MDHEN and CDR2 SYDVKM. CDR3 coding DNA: TGTGCCAGCAGTTTAAAGGGACTATGGGGGAACTATGGCTACACCTTC. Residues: CASSLKGLWGNYGYTF.

In nucleotides, the CDR3 is TGTGCCAGCAGTTTTCGGGGGAGCAGGCAGCCCCAGCATTTT. Translated, it gives CASSFRGSRQPQHF. This chain joins TRBV28 and TRBJ1-5, with D perhaps TRBD1 (5 bases). Germline assignment: CDR1 MDHEN and CDR2 SYDVKM. The CDR3 has 14 residues. Trimming pared 3 bases from V and 7 bases from J, leaving 13 bases between.

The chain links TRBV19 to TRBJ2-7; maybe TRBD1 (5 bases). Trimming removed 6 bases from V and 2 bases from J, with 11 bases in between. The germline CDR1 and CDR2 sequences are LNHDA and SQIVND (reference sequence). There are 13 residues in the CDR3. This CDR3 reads CASRETAAYEQYF. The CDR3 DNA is TGTGCCAGTAGAGAGACAGCTGCCTACGAGCAGTACTTC.

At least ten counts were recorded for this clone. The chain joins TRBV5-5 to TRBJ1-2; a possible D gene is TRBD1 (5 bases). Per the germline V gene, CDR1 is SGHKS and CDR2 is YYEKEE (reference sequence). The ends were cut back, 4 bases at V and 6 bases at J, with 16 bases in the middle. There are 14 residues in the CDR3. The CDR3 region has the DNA TGTGCCAGCAGCCCCTGGGGCAGGGCTAATGGCTACACCTTC. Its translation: CASSPWGRANGYTF.

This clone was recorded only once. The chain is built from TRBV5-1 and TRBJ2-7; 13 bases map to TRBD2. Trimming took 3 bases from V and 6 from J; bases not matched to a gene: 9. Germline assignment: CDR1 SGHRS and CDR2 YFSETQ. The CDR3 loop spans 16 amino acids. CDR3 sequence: CASSSWTSGSFPEQYF. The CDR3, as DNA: TGCGCCAGCAGCTCATGGACTAGCGGGAGTTTTCCCGAGCAGTACTTC.

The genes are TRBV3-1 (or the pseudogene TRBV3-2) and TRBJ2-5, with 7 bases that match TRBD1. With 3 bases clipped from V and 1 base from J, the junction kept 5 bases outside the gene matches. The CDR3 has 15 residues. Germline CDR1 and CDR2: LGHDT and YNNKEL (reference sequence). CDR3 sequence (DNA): TGTGCCAGCAGCCAGATGACAGGGTTCCAAGAGACCCAGTACTTC. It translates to CASSQMTGFQETQYF.

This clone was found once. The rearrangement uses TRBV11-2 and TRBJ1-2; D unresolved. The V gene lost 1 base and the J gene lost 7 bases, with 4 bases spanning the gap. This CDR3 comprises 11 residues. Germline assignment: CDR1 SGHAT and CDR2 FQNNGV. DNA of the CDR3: TGTGCCAGCAGCTTAGGAGCTGGCTACACCTTC. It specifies CASSLGAGYTF.

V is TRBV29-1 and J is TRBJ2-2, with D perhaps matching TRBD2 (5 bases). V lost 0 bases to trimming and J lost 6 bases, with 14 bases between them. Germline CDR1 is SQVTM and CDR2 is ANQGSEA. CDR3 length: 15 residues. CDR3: CSVEDHRDGAGELFF. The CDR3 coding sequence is TGCAGCGTTGAAGATCATCGGGATGGCGCCGGGGAGCTGTTTTTT.

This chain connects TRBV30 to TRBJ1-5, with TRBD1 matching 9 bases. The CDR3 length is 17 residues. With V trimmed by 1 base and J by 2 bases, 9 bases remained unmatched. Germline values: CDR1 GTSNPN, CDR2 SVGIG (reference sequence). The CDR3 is CAWSEGRTGEGNQPQHF. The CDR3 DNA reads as TGTGCCTGGAGTGAAGGCCGGACAGGGGAAGGCAATCAGCCCCAGCATTTT.

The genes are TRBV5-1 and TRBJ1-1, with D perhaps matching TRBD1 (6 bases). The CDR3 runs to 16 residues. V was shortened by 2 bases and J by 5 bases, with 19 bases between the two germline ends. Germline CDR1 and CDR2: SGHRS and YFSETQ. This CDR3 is CASSFNLRGRETEAFF. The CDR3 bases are TGCGCCAGCAGCTTCAACCTCAGGGGTAGGGAGACTGAAGCTTTCTTT.

CDR3 sequence: CASRRQSGNTIYF. CDR3 DNA: TGTGCCAGCAGGAGACAGTCTGGAAACACCATATATTTT. This rearrangement joins TRBV6-5 to TRBJ1-3; the D gene is possibly TRBD1 (5 bases). V gave up 6 bases and J gave up 1 base, with 7 bases separating them. Germline values: CDR1 MNHEY, CDR2 SVGAGI. CDR3 length: 13 amino acids.

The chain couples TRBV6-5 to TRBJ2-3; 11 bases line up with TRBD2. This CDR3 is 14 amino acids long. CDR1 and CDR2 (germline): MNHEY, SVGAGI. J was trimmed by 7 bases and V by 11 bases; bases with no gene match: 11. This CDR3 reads CAGRTSGSNNTQYF. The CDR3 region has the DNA TGTGCCGGCCGGACTAGCGGGTCAAACAATACGCAGTATTTT.

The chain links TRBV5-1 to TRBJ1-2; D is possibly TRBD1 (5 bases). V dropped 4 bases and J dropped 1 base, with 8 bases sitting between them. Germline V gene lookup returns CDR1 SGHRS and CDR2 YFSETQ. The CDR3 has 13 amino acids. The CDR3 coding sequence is TGCGCCAGCAGCCCTGACAGTAACTATGGCTACACCTTC. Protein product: CASSPDSNYGYTF.

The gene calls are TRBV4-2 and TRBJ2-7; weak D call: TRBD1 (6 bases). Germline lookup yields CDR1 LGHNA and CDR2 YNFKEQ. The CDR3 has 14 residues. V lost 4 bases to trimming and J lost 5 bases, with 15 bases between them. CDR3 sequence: CASSRTVFVHEQYF. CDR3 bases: TGTGCCAGCAGCCGGACAGTTTTCGTCCACGAGCAGTACTTC.